These 20 T cell receptor beta chains came from one sample sequenced in a study of technical replicates of blood from several donors. Sequencing was performed with immunoSEQ multiplex PCR; in TCRdb, only in-frame clones are kept and a portion is missing. The repertoire consists of around 100,000 clones, with about 95% occurring once and the leading ten covering about 0.3%. What was sequenced was T cells isolated from PBMCs. The receptor set was obtained from a human donor in good health.

J is TRBJ2-7 and V is TRBV10-3; possibly TRBD1 for D (6 bases). Trimming pared 8 bases from V and 5 bases from J, leaving 13 bases between. This CDR3 region has 12 residues. CDR1 and CDR2 (germline): ENHRY, SYGVKD. Here the CDR3 reads CAIYSPGDEQYF. CDR3 nucleotides: TGTGCCATCTATTCCCCAGGGGACGAGCAGTACTTC.

The CDR3 DNA sequence: TGTGCCAGCAGTTTGACAGGGGTCACCTATGGCTACACCTTC. This codes for CASSLTGVTYGYTF. J is TRBJ1-2 and V is TRBV28, with 8 positions matching TRBD1. V was clipped by 3 bases and J by 4 bases; unmatched bases: 4. In germline, CDR1 is MDHEN, CDR2 SYDVKM. CDR3 length: 14 amino acids.

The J gene is TRBJ2-1, the V gene TRBV30, with 9 positions matching TRBD2. This CDR3 is 16 amino acids long. The germline CDR1 and CDR2 sequences are GTSNPN and SVGIG (reference sequence). J lost 3 bases, V lost 3 bases, and 9 bases had no gene match. CDR3 sequence: CAWRGGSGSHYNEQFF. CDR3 DNA sequence: TGTGCCTGGAGAGGAGGTAGCGGGAGCCACTACAATGAGCAGTTCTTC.

This sequence joins TRBV19 and TRBJ1-5; no reliable D call. Germline V CDR1 and CDR2: LNHDA, SQIVND (reference sequence). The CDR3 runs to 15 residues. Deletions cut 4 bases from V and 5 bases from J, with 15 bases between. CDR3 sequence: CASSKREGLDQPQHF. CDR3 nucleotides: TGTGCCAGTAGTAAGAGGGAGGGTCTTGATCAGCCCCAGCATTTT.

This chain links TRBV28 with TRBJ1-5; 7 bases match TRBD1. This CDR3 contains 14 residues. CDR1 is MDHEN and CDR2 is SYDVKM in the germline V gene. The V gene end was trimmed by 10 bases and the J gene end by 2 bases; junction bases not matched to a gene: 8. CDR3: CATNYDRGNQPQHF. The DNA for the CDR3 is TGTGCCACTAATTATGACAGGGGCAATCAGCCCCAGCATTTT.

The chain combines TRBV11-2 with TRBJ2-7; 10 bases are shared with TRBD1. This CDR3 comprises 15 residues. The germline gives CDR1 SGHAT, CDR2 FQNNGV. V lost 2 bases, J lost 7 bases, and 8 bases stayed unmatched. The CDR3 DNA is TGTGCCAGCAGCTTATTTCGGGACAGGGGACAAGAGCAGTACTTC. Its translation: CASSLFRDRGQEQYF.

DNA of the CDR3: TGTGCCAGCAGTCCCCGGATCCTCGGCGGTGAAAAACTGTTTTTT. Protein product: CASSPRILGGEKLFF. The chain joins TRBV6-5 to TRBJ1-4; D is ambiguous. Germline V gene lookup returns CDR1 MNHEY and CDR2 SVGAGI. This CDR3 region has 15 residues. Trimming cost V 5 bases and J 7 bases, with 17 bases left between them.

This rearrangement joins TRBV10-2 to TRBJ2-1; the match to TRBD2 covers 15 bases. The junction had 4 bases not matched to a gene; V was cut back by 5 bases and J by 8 bases. The germline gives CDR1 WSHSY, CDR2 SAAADI. This CDR3 contains 15 residues. The chain's CDR3 is CASSWTSGREDEQFF. CDR3 nucleotides: TGCGCCAGCAGTTGGACTAGCGGGAGGGAGGATGAGCAGTTCTTC.

V and J are TRBV9 and TRBJ2-7; D may be TRBD1 (6 bases). CDR3 length equals 14 residues. Trimming shortened V by 2 bases and J by 3 bases, and 12 bases separated the two germline ends. Germline V gives CDR1 SGDLS, CDR2 YYNGEE. The CDR3 nucleotides are TGTGCCAGCAGCGTTACAGGGTACTTCTACGAGCAGTACTTC. It is translated as CASSVTGYFYEQYF. Full variable domain (rest looked up from reference TRBV9 and TRBJ2-7): DSGVTQTPKHLITATGQRVTLRCSPRSGDLSVYWYQQSLDQGLQFLIQYYNGEERAKGNILERFSAQQFPDLHSELNLSSLELGDSALYFCASSVTGYFYEQYFGPGTRLTVT.

The chain joins TRBV28 to TRBJ2-7, with 8 nucleotides matching TRBD2. The germline gives CDR1 MDHEN, CDR2 SYDVKM. Trimming cost V 1 base and J 4 bases; bases outside gene matches: 9. The CDR3 loop spans 16 amino acids. The CDR3 loop is CASSLSLGLASYEQYF. CDR3 DNA: TGTGCCAGCAGTTTATCCCTCGGACTAGCTTCTTACGAGCAGTACTTC. Using reference TRBV28 and TRBJ2-7 for the parts outside the CDR3, the full variable domain is DVKVTQSSRYLVKRTGEKVFLECVQDMDHENMFWYRQDPGLGLRLIYFSYDVKMKEKGDIPEGYSVSREKKERFSLILESASTNQTSMYLCASSLSLGLASYEQYFGPGTRLTVT.

V gene TRBV29-1 combines with J gene TRBJ1-4; perhaps TRBD1 as D (5 bases). Trimming stripped 5 bases from V and 4 bases from J, with 11 bases between. Germline-derived CDR1 and CDR2 are SQVTM and ANQGSEA. CDR3 length equals 13 residues. CDR3 sequence (DNA): TGCAGCGTTTCTGACAGCAATAATGAAAAACTGTTTTTT. Translated, it gives CSVSDSNNEKLFF.

The chain combines TRBV30 with TRBJ1-3; D ambiguous. Germline lookup yields CDR1 GTSNPN and CDR2 SVGIG (reference sequence). The CDR3 has 12 residues. The V end lost 3 bases, the J end lost 4 bases, and 7 bases lay between the germline ends. CDR3 nucleotide sequence: TGTGCCTGGAGAGGAGGAGGAAACACCATATATTTT. Encoded protein: CAWRGGGNTIYF.

This clone was observed a handful of times. The chain links TRBV19 to TRBJ2-1, with TRBD1 matching 8 bases. After removal of 8 bases from V and 5 bases from J, the junction contained 8 bases not matched to a gene. There are 14 residues in the CDR3. Germline V gene data show CDR1 as LNHDA and CDR2 as SQIVND (reference sequence). For the CDR3, the DNA is TGTGCCAGTCGACCGGGACAGGCAAACAATGAGCAGTTCTTC. This sequence encodes CASRPGQANNEQFF.

V gene TRBV10-3 combines with J gene TRBJ1-5; the D gene is possibly TRBD1 (6 bases). CDR1 is ENHRY, CDR2 SYGVKD, per germline. The ends were cut back, 6 bases at V and 0 bases at J, with 6 bases in the middle. CDR3 length: 13 residues. CDR3: CAIRDSSNQPQHF. The CDR3 DNA is TGTGCCATCAGGGACAGTAGCAATCAGCCCCAGCATTTT.

J is TRBJ2-7 and V is TRBV2, with 13 positions matching TRBD2. There are 16 residues in the CDR3. The germline V gene encodes CDR1 SNHLY and CDR2 FYNNEI. Unmatched junction bases numbered 7, after V lost 8 bases and J lost 0 bases. The CDR3 nucleotides are TGTGCCAGCTTAGGACTAGCGGGAGTAGCCTCCTACGAGCAGTACTTC. Translation: CASLGLAGVASYEQYF.

The chain recombines TRBV5-4 with TRBJ1-2; D remains unclear. Germline V gene sequence: CDR1 SGHNT, CDR2 YYREEE (reference sequence). This CDR3 has 14 residues. The ends were cut back, 5 bases at V and 4 bases at J, with 15 bases in the middle. The CDR3 loop reads CASSEGFEVYGYTF. DNA of the CDR3: TGTGCCAGCAGTGAGGGATTTGAAGTCTATGGCTACACCTTC.

V gene TRBV6-4 combines with J gene TRBJ2-1, with D maybe TRBD2 (6 bases). Germline V CDR1 and CDR2: MRHNA, SNTAGT. V was pared by 1 base and J by 7 bases, with 14 bases between. This CDR3 spans 15 amino acids. The CDR3 reads CASSDYGGTGNEQFF. CDR3 DNA: TGTGCCAGCAGTGACTACGGGGGAACGGGTAATGAGCAGTTCTTC.

This sequence joins TRBV10-3 and TRBJ2-7, with TRBD2 as a possible D gene (6 bases). This CDR3 is built from 16 residues. V was clipped by 5 bases and J by 2 bases, with 19 bases between them. Germline assignment: CDR1 ENHRY and CDR2 SYGVKD. The CDR3 coding sequence is TGTGCCATCAGTCGCGTGGCAATGACTAGTACCTACGAGCAGTACTTC. It yields the protein CAISRVAMTSTYEQYF.

This sequence joins TRBV19 and TRBJ1-5; 8 bases line up with TRBD1. V shed 3 bases, J shed 3 bases, and the junction held 10 bases outside the gene matches. Per germline, CDR1 LNHDA and CDR2 SQIVND (reference sequence). The CDR3 extends over 17 amino acids. CDR3 nucleotides: TGTGCCAGTAGTATTCGTCAGGGGGCGCGAAACAATCAGCCCCAGCATTTT. This codes for CASSIRQGARNNQPQHF.

The V call is TRBV19, the J call TRBJ1-5; D perhaps matches TRBD1 (5 bases). The CDR3 consists of 14 residues. The V end was cut by 7 bases, the J end by 1 base, with 11 bases between. Germline CDR1 and CDR2: LNHDA and SQIVND (reference sequence). The CDR3 DNA sequence: TGTGCCAGTAACCCAGGGCAAAGCAATCAGCCCCAGCATTTT. Encoded protein: CASNPGQSNQPQHF.